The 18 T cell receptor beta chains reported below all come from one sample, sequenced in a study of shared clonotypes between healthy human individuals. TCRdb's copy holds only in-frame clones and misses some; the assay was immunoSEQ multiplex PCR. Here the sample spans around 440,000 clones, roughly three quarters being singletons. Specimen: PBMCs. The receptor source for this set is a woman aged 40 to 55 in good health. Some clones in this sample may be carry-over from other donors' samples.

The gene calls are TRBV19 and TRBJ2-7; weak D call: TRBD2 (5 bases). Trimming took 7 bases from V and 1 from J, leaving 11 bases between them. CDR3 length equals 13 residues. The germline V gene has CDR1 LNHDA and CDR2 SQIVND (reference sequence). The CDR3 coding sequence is TGTGCCAGTACCAGTAGCGTTTCCTACGAGCAGTACTTC. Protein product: CASTSSVSYEQYF. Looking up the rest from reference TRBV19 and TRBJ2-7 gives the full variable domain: DGGITQSPKYLFRKEGQNVTLSCEQNLNHDAMYWYRQDPGQGLRLIYYSQIVNDFQKGDIAEGYSVSREKKESFPLTVTSAQKNPTAFYLCASTSSVSYEQYFGPGTRLTVT.

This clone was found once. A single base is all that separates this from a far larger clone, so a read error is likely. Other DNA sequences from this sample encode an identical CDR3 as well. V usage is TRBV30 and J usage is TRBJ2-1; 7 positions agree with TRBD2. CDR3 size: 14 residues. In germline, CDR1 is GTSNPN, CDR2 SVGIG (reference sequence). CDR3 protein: CAWTPRGGDNEQFF. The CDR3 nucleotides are TGTGCCTGGACCCCCCGCGGGGGAGACAACGAGCAGTTCTTC.

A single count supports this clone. Written as DNA, the CDR3 is TGTGCCAGCAGCTTCACTAGCGGGAGAGACAATGAGCAGTTCTTC. It specifies CASSFTSGRDNEQFF. V gene TRBV7-9 combines with J gene TRBJ2-1, with 11 positions matching TRBD2. This CDR3 is built from 15 residues. The junction had 3 bases not matched to a gene; V was cut back by 3 bases and J by 5 bases. Germline CDR1 reads SEHNR; CDR2 reads FQNEAQ (reference sequence). Combining the CDR3 with reference TRBV7-9 and TRBJ2-1 gives the whole variable domain DTGVSQNPRHKITKRGQNVTFRCDPISEHNRLYWYRQTLGQGPEFLTYFQNEAQLEKSRLLSDRFSAERPKGSFSTLEIQRTEQGDSAMYLCASSFTSGRDNEQFFGPGTRLTVL.

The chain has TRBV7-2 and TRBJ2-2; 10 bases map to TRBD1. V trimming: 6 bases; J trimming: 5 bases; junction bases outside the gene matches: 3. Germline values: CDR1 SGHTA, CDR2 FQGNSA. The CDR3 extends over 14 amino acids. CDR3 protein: CASRRDRGTGELFF. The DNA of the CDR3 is TGTGCCAGCAGGAGGGACAGGGGAACCGGGGAGCTGTTTTTT.

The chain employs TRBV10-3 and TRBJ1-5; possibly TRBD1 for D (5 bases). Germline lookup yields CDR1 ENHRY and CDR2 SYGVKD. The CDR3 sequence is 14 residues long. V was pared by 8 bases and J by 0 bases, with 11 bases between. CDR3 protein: CAIGGTASNQPQHF. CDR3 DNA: TGTGCCATCGGGGGGACGGCTAGCAATCAGCCCCAGCATTTT.

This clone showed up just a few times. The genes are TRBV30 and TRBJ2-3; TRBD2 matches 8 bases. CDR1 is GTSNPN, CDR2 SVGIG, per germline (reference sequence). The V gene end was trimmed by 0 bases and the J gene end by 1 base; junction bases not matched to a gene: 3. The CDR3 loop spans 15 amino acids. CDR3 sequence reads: CAWSVSGIGTDTQYF. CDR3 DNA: TGTGCCTGGAGTGTTAGCGGGATTGGCACAGATACGCAGTATTTT.

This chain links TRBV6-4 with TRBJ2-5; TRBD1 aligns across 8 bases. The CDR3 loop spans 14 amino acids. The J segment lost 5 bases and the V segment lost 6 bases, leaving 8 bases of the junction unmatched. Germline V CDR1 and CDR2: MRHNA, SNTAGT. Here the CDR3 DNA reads TGTGCCAGCAGCCAGACAGGGGAGTCGGAGACCCAGTACTTC. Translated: CASSQTGESETQYF.

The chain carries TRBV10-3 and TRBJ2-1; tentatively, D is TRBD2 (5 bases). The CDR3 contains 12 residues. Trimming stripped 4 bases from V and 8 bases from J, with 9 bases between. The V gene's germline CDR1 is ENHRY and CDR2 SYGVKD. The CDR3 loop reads CAISATKDEQFF. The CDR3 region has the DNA TGTGCCATCAGTGCGACTAAGGATGAGCAGTTCTTC.

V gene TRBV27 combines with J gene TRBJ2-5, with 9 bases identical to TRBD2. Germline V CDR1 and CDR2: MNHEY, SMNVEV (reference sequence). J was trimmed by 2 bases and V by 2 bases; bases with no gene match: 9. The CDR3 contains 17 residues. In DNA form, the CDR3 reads TGTGCCAGCAGTTTAAACTCAGGACTAGCGCCACAAGAGACCCAGTACTTC. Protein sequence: CASSLNSGLAPQETQYF.

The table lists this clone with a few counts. In nucleotides, the CDR3 is TGTGCCACCAGCAGAGGTCCACCCCGGAGAGATCAGCCCCAGCATTTT. It translates to CATSRGPPRRDQPQHF. The chain joins TRBV15 to TRBJ1-5; D is unresolved. The ends were cut back, 1 base at V and 5 bases at J, with 15 bases in the middle. The germline V gene has CDR1 LNHNV and CDR2 YYDKDF (reference sequence). The CDR3 spans 16 residues.

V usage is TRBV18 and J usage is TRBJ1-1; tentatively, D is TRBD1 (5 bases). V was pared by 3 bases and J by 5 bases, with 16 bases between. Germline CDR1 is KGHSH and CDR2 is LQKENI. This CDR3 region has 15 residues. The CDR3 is CASSPEIQGWTEAFF. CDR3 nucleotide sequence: TGTGCCAGCTCACCGGAGATCCAGGGTTGGACTGAAGCTTTCTTT.

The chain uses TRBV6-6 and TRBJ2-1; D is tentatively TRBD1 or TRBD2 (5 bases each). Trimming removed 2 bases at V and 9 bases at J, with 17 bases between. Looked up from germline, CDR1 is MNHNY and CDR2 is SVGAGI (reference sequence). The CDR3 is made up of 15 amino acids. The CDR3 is CASSYGTREGGEQFF. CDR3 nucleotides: TGTGCCAGCAGTTACGGGACCCGAGAGGGTGGTGAGCAGTTCTTC.

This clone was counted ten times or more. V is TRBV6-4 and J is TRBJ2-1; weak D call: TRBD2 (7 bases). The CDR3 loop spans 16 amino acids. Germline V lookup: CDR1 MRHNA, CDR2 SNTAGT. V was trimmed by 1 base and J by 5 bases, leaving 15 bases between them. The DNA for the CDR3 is TGTGCCAGCAGTGACTTCGGGAGAGGGGGGGACAATGAGCAGTTCTTC. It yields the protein CASSDFGRGGDNEQFF.

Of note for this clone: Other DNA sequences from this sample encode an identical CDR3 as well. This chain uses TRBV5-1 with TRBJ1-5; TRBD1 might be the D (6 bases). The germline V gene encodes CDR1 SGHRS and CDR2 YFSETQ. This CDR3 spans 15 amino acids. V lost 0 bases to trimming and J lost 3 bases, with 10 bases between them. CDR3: CASSLGDTDNQPQHF. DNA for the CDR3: TGCGCCAGCAGCTTGGGGGACACAGACAATCAGCCCCAGCATTTT.

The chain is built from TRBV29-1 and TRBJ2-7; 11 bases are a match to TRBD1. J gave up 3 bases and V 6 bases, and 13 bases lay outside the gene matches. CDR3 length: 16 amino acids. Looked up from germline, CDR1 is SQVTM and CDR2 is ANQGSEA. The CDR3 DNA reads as TGCAGCGTAGCCCGGGACAGGGGGTACAAAAGCTACGAGCAGTACTTC. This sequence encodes CSVARDRGYKSYEQYF.

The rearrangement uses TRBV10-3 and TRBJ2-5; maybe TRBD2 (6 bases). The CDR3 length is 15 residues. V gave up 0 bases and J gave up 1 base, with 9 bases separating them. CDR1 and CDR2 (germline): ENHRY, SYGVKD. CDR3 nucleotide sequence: TGTGCCATCAGTGAGTCGGGAGGACCCCAAGAGACCCAGTACTTC. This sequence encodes CAISESGGPQETQYF.

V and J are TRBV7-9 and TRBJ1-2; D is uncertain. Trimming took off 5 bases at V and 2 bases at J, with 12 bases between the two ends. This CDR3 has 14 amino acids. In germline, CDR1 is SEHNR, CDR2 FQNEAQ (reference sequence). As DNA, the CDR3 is TGTGCCAGCAGCAACCCCGCCGGGAACTATGGCTACACCTTC. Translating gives CASSNPAGNYGYTF.

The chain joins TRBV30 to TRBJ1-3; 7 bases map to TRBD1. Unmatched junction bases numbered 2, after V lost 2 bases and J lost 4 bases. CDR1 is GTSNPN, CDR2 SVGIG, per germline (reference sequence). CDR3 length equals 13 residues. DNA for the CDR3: TGTGCCTGGAGTCCGACAGGGGGAAACACCATATATTTT. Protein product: CAWSPTGGNTIYF.